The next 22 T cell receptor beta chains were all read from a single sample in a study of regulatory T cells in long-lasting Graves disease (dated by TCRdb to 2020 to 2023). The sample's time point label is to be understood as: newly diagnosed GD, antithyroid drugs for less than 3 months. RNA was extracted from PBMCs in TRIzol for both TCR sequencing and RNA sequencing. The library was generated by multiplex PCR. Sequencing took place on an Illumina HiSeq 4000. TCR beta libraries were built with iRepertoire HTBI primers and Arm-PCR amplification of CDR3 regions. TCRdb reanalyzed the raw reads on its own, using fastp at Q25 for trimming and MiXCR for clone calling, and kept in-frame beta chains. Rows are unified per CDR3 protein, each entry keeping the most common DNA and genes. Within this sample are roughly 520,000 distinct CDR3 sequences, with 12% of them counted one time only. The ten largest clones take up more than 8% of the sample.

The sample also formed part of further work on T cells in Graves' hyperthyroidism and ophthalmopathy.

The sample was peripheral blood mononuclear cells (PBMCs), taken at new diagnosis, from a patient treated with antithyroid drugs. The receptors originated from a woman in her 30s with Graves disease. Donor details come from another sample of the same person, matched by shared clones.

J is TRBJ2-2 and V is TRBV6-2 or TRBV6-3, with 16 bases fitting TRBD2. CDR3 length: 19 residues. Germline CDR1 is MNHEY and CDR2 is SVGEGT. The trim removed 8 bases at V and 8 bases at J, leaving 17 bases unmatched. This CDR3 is CASSHRGLAGGLPTGELFF. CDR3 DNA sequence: TGTGCCAGCTCCCATCGGGGACTAGCGGGAGGGCTACCCACTGGGGAGCTGTTTTTT.

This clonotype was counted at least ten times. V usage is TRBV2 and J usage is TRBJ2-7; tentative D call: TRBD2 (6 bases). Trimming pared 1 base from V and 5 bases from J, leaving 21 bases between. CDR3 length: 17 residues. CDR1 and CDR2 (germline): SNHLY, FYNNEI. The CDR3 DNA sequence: TGTGCCAGCAGTGAAGGGGGACTCCCAGTCCCTGGAAACGAGCAGTACTTC. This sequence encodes CASSEGGLPVPGNEQYF.

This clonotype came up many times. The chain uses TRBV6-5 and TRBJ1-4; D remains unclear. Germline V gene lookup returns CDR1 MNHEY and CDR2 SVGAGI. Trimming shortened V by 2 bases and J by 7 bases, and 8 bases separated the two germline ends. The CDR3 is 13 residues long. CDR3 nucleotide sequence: TGTGCCAGCAGTTACCAGGCCCGTGAAAAACTGTTTTTT. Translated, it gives CASSYQAREKLFF.

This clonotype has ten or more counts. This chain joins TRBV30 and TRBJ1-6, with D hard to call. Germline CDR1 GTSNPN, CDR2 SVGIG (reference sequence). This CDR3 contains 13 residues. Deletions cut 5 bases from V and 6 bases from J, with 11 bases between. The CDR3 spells CAWSSGFNSPLHF. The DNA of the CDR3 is TGTGCCTGGTCGAGTGGCTTTAATTCACCCCTCCACTTT.

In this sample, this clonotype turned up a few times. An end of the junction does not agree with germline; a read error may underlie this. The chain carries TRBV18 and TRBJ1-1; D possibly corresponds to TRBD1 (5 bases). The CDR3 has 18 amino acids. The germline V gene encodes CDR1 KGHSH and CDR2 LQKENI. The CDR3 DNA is TGTGCCAGCTCACCACTGGCCAGGGCGGGCACTGAGGACACTGAAGCTTCCTTT. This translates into CASSPLARAGTEDTEASF.

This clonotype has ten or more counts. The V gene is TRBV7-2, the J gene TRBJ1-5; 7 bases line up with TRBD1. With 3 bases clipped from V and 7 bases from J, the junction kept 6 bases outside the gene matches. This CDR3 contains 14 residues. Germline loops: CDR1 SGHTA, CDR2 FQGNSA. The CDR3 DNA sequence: TGTGCCAGCAGCTTGACGACAGGGCAACAGCCCCAGCATTTT. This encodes CASSLTTGQQPQHF.

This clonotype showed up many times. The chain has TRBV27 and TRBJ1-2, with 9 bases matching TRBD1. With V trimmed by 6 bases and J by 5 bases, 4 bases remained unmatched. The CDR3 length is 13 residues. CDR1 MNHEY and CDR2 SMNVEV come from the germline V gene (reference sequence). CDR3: CASSRTGEYGYTF. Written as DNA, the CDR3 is TGTGCCAGCAGCCGGACAGGGGAATATGGCTACACCTTC.

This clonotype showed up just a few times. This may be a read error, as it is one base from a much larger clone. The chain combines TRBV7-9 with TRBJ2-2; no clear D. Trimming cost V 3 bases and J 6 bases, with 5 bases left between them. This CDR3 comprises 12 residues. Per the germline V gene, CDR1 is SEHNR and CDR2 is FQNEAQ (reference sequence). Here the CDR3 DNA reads TGTGCCAGCAGCTTTGGGGCCGGGGAGCTGTTTTTT. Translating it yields CASSFGAGELFF.

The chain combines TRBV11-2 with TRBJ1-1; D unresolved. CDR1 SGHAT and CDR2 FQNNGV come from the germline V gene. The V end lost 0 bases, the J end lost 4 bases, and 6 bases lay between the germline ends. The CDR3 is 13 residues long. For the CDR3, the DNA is TGTGCCAGCAGCTTAGACAGGATCACTGAAGCTTTCTTT. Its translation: CASSLDRITEAFF.

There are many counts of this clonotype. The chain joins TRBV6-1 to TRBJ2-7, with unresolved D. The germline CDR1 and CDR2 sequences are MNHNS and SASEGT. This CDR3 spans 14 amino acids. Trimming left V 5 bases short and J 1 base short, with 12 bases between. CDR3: CASSPTKRSYEQYF. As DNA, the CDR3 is TGTGCCAGCAGTCCAACAAAGCGTTCCTACGAGCAGTACTTC.

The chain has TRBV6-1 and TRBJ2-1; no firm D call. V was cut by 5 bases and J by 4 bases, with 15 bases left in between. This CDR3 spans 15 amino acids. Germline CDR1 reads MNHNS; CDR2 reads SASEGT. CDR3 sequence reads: CASSHRIEKYNEQFF. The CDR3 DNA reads TGTGCCAGCAGTCACCGGATTGAGAAGTACAATGAGCAGTTCTTC.

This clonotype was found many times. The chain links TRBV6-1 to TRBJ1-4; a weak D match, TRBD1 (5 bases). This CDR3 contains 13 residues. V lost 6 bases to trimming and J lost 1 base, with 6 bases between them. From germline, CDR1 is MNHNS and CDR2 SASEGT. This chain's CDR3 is CASRDITNEKLFF. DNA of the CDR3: TGTGCCAGCAGGGACATAACTAATGAAAAACTGTTTTTT.

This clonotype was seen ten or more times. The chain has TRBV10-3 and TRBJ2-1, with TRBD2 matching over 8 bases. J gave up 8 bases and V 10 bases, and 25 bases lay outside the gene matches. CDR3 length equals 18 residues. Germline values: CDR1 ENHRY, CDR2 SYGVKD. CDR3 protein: CATYHQFVASGRGDEQFF. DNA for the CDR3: TGTGCCACCTATCATCAGTTCGTGGCCAGCGGGAGAGGCGATGAGCAGTTCTTC.

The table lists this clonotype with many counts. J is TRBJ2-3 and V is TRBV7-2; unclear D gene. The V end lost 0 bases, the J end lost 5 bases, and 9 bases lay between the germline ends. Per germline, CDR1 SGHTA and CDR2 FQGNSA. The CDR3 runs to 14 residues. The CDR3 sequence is CASSLALQGDTQYF. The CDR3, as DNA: TGTGCCAGCAGCTTAGCCCTTCAAGGAGATACGCAGTATTTT.

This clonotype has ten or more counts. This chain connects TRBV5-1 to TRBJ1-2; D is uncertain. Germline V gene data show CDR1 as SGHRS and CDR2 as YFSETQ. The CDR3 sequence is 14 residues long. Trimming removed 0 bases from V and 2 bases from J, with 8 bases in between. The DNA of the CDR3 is TGCGCCAGCAGCTTGGGCAATGCGAACTATGGCTACACCTTC. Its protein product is CASSLGNANYGYTF.

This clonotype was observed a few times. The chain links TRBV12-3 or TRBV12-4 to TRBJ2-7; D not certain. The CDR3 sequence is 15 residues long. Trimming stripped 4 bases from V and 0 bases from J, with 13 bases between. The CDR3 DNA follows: TGTGCCAGCAGTTCGCTGGACGGCTACTCCTACGAGCAGTACTTC. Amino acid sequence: CASSSLDGYSYEQYF.

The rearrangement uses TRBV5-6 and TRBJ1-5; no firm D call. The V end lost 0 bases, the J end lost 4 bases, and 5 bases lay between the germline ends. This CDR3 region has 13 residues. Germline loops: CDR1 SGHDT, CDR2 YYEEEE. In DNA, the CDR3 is TGTGCCAGCAGCTTGGAGAGAAATCAGCCCCAGCATTTT. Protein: CASSLERNQPQHF. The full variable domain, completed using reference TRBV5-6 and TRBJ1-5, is DAGVTQSPTHLIKTRGQQVTLRCSPKSGHDTVSWYQQALGQGPQFIFQYYEEEERQRGNFPDRFSGHQFPNYSSELNVNALLLGDSALYLCASSLERNQPQHFGDGTRLSIL.

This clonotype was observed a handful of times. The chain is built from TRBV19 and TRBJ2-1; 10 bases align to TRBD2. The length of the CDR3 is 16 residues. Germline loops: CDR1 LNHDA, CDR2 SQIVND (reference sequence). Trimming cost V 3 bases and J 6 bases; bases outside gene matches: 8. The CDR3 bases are TGTGCCAGTAGTATGGATCTAGCGGGAGTCGGCAATGAGCAGTTCTTC. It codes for CASSMDLAGVGNEQFF. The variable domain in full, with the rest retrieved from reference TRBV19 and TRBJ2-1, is DGGITQSPKYLFRKEGQNVTLSCEQNLNHDAMYWYRQDPGQGLRLIYYSQIVNDFQKGDIAEGYSVSREKKESFPLTVTSAQKNPTAFYLCASSMDLAGVGNEQFFGPGTRLTVL.

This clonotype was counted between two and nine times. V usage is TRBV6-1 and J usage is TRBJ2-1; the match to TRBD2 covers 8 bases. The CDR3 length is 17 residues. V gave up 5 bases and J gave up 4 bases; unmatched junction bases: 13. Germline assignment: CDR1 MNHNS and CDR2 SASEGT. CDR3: CASSKRGLAPLYNEQFF. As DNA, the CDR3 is TGTGCCAGCAGTAAAAGAGGACTAGCTCCATTGTACAATGAGCAGTTCTTC.

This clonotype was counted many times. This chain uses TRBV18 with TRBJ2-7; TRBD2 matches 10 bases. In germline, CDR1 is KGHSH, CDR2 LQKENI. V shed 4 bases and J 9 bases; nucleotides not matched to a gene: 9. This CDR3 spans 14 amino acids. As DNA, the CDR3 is TGTGCCAGCTCACGAGAAGCGGGAGGGCCAGGGCAGTACTTC. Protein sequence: CASSREAGGPGQYF.

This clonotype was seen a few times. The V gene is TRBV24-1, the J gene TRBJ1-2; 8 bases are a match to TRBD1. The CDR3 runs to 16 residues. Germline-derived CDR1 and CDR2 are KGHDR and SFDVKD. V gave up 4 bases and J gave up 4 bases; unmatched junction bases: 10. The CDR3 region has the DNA TGTGCCACCAGTGACACGCCGGGACAGGAGTTCTATGGCTACACCTTC. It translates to CATSDTPGQEFYGYTF.

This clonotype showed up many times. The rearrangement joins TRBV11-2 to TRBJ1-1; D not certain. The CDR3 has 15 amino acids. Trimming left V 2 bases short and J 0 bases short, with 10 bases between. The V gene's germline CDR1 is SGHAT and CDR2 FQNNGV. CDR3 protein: CASSLPSHMNTEAFF. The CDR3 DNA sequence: TGTGCCAGCAGCTTACCTTCCCACATGAACACTGAAGCTTTCTTT.